A single sample gave rise to the 14 T cell receptor beta chains below, sequenced in a study of T cell changes during pregnancy in multiple sclerosis. Clones were sequenced by immunoSEQ multiplex PCR, and TCRdb holds only the in-frame ones, with some missing. The sample lists about 44,000 clones; 90% to 97% were seen once. Material: peripheral blood, obtained in the second trimester of pregnancy. Every receptor here comes from a female donor with multiple sclerosis, enrolled in a pregnancy study.

This chain links TRBV14 with TRBJ2-5; 7 bases fit TRBD1. The germline V gene encodes CDR1 SGHDN and CDR2 FVKESK. With V trimmed by 3 bases and J by 1 base, 8 bases remained unmatched. The CDR3 has 16 residues. CDR3 nucleotides: TGTGCCAGCAGCCAGAGACCGGGACAGCCCCAAGAGACCCAGTACTTC. Amino acids: CASSQRPGQPQETQYF. Full variable domain (rest looked up from reference TRBV14 and TRBJ2-5): EAGVTQFPSHSVIEKGQTVTLRCDPISGHDNLYWYRRVMGKEIKFLLHFVKESKQDESGMPNNRFLAERTGGTYSTLKVQPAELEDSGVYFCASSQRPGQPQETQYFGPGTRLLVL.

Comment on this clone: The sample has other DNA sequences that encode this CDR3 too. The V gene is TRBV5-1, the J gene TRBJ2-7; 7 nucleotides line up with TRBD1. Germline CDR1 SGHRS, CDR2 YFSETQ. The CDR3 length is 15 residues. The V gene end was trimmed by 0 bases and the J gene end by 4 bases; junction bases not matched to a gene: 7. The CDR3 reads CASSLAATGLYEQYF. The CDR3 DNA sequence: TGCGCCAGCAGCTTGGCTGCGACAGGGTTGTACGAGCAGTACTTC. The full variable domain, with the rest looked up from reference TRBV5-1 and TRBJ2-7, is KAGVTQTPRYLIKTRGQQVTLSCSPISGHRSVSWYQQTPGQGLQFLFEYFSETQRNKGNFPGRFSGRQFSNSRSEMNVSTLELGDSALYLCASSLAATGLYEQYFGPGTRLTVT.

V and J are TRBV28 and TRBJ1-5; D is uncertain. With 7 bases removed from V and 5 bases from J, the gap between germline ends came to 12 bases. The CDR3 contains 13 residues. Germline loops: CDR1 MDHEN, CDR2 SYDVKM. The DNA of the CDR3 is TGTGCCAGCACCCTACAGATGGATCAGCCCCAGCATTTT. Encoded protein: CASTLQMDQPQHF.

This chain joins TRBV11-3 and TRBJ2-1; TRBD2 is a possible D gene (7 bases). Trimming removed 2 bases at V and 5 bases at J, with 16 bases between. The CDR3 is 16 residues long. The germline V gene has CDR1 SGHNT and CDR2 YENEEA. CDR3 bases: TGTGCCAGCAGCTTACGAAAAGGGGGGGCCAACAATGAGCAGTTCTTC. This codes for CASSLRKGGANNEQFF. The whole variable domain, filled in from reference TRBV11-3 and TRBJ2-1, reads EAGVVQSPRYKIIEKKQPVAFWCNPISGHNTLYWYLQNLGQGPELLIRYENEEAVDDSQLPKDRFSAERLKGVDSTLKIQPAELGDSAVYLCASSLRKGGANNEQFFGPGTRLTVL.

The gene calls are TRBV29-1 and TRBJ2-5; D ambiguous. TRBJ2-7 matches the DNA end more closely, so the J call is doubtful. Germline V gene sequence: CDR1 SQVTM, CDR2 ANQGSEA. This CDR3 is built from 13 residues. In DNA, the CDR3 is TGCAGCGGTGGCGGCCTACCCTCCTACGAGCAGTACTTC. This encodes CSGGGLPSYEQYF.

This clone was seen only once. V is TRBV6-5 and J is TRBJ2-2, with D possibly TRBD2 on 6 matching bases. The V and J ends lost 4 bases and 2 bases respectively, with 14 bases between them. The germline CDR1 and CDR2 sequences are MNHEY and SVGAGI. This CDR3 is built from 16 residues. CDR3 residues: CASSSPGVTNTGELFF. CDR3 in DNA: TGTGCCAGCAGTTCACCGGGGGTCACAAACACCGGGGAGCTGTTTTTT.

The chain links TRBV13 to TRBJ2-7; 8 bases are a match to TRBD1. The germline CDR1 and CDR2 sequences are PRHDT and FYEKMQ (reference sequence). V shed 8 bases, J shed 5 bases, and the junction held 14 bases outside the gene matches. This CDR3 contains 15 residues. CDR3 region: CASGGFGETGDEQYF. Here the CDR3 DNA reads TGTGCCAGCGGGGGGTTTGGTGAGACAGGGGACGAGCAGTACTTC.

This sequence joins TRBV27 and TRBJ2-7; D is unclear. CDR1 is MNHEY and CDR2 is SMNVEV in the germline V gene (reference sequence). This CDR3 spans 12 amino acids. The germline V and J ends were trimmed by 6 bases and 0 bases, with 6 bases remaining between them. The CDR3: CASRSYSYEQYF. The CDR3 nucleotides read TGTGCCAGCAGATCCTACTCCTACGAGCAGTACTTC.

This chain uses TRBV6-4 with TRBJ2-3, with D possibly TRBD2 on 5 matching bases. CDR1 MRHNA and CDR2 SNTAGT come from the germline V gene. V lost 0 bases, J lost 6 bases, and 10 bases lay in between. The CDR3 length is 14 residues. The CDR3 loop reads CASSDSEGADTQYF. The CDR3, as DNA: TGTGCCAGCAGTGACTCAGAGGGAGCTGATACGCAGTATTTT.

This rearrangement joins TRBV2 to TRBJ2-2, with D perhaps TRBD2 (5 bases). The CDR3 length is 13 residues. The V and J ends lost 4 bases and 5 bases respectively, with 8 bases between them. Germline V gene sequence: CDR1 SNHLY, CDR2 FYNNEI. Written as DNA, the CDR3 is TGTGCCAGCAGTGGACTAAGAACCGGGGAGCTGTTTTTT. This sequence encodes CASSGLRTGELFF.

This chain connects TRBV7-9 to TRBJ2-5, with TRBD2 matching 10 bases. Germline V gene data show CDR1 as SEHNR and CDR2 as FQNEAQ (reference sequence). The V segment lost 4 bases and the J segment 2 bases; nucleotides outside the gene matches: 7. The CDR3 contains 16 residues. CDR3 nucleotides: TGTGCCAGCAGCTCCTCCGCTAGCGGGAGACAAGAGACCCAGTACTTC. This translates into CASSSSASGRQETQYF.

This clone was seen just once. The chain employs TRBV19 and TRBJ1-4, with 7 bases that match TRBD1. Germline CDR1 and CDR2: LNHDA and SQIVND (reference sequence). V lost 5 bases, J lost 3 bases, and 6 bases stayed unmatched. This CDR3 is built from 15 residues. The CDR3: CASSVRQGSNEKLFF. The CDR3 nucleotides read TGTGCCAGTAGTGTCCGACAGGGTTCTAATGAAAAACTGTTTTTT.

The chain couples TRBV6-1 to TRBJ2-4; no definite D call. This CDR3 has 15 residues. Germline loops: CDR1 MNHNS, CDR2 SASEGT. Trimming stripped 0 bases from V and 2 bases from J, with 8 bases between. CDR3 nucleotides: TGTGCCAGCAGTGAAGCGGCAACCTCCAAAAACATTCAGTACTTC. Its protein is CASSEAATSKNIQYF.

The chain has TRBV7-2 and TRBJ2-1; 7 nucleotides line up with TRBD1. The germline gives CDR1 SGHTA, CDR2 FQGNSA. The CDR3 spans 15 residues. V trimming: 1 base; J trimming: 4 bases; junction bases outside the gene matches: 4. CDR3 nucleotides: TGTGCCAGCAGCTTAGGAGGGGGCCGGTACAATGAGCAGTTCTTC. This encodes CASSLGGGRYNEQFF.